These 15 T cell receptor beta chains were all obtained from the same sample, sequenced in a study of blood T cells in healthy people across ages. For the second PCR, which ran for roughly 6 to 12 cycles, a sample-barcoded 5' primer and a J-beta primer mix were used. TCRdb called the 5' RACE reads again in MiXCR, with one record for every CDR3 protein. The sample contains 600,000 to 850,000 distinct CDR3 sequences, 20% to 30% of which appear only once. These sequences were also reported in another study, on T cells of mothers and their children.

The sequenced sample consisted of blood. The receptors come from a boy aged 5-17 years in good health.

V and J are TRBV20-1 and TRBJ2-7, with D possibly being TRBD1 or TRBD2 (7 bases each). The J call could be wrong; TRBJ2-5 is a better fit for the DNA end. There are 13 residues in the CDR3. Per the germline V gene, CDR1 is DFQATT and CDR2 is SNEGSKA (reference sequence). Here the CDR3 DNA reads TGCAGTGCTTTCCAGGGGGGGTTGGAGACCCAGTACTTC. This codes for CSAFQGGLETQYF.

The chain is built from TRBV5-1 and TRBJ1-1, with 7 bases that match TRBD1. V was pared by 4 bases and J by 4 bases, with 4 bases of the junction left unmatched. Germline loops: CDR1 SGHRS, CDR2 YFSETQ. The CDR3 consists of 13 residues. Here the CDR3 DNA reads TGCGCCAGCAGCCCGACAGGGACCACTGAAGCTTTCTTT. Translated: CASSPTGTTEAFF.

This clonotype has only a few counts. V gene TRBV28 combines with J gene TRBJ1-6, with D possibly being TRBD1 (5 bases). In germline, CDR1 is MDHEN, CDR2 SYDVKM. The CDR3 length is 15 residues. Trimming stripped 3 bases from V and 8 bases from J, with 14 bases between. DNA for the CDR3: TGTGCCAGCAGTTTTTCAGGACACGGGTATTCACCCCTCCACTTT. Translating it yields CASSFSGHGYSPLHF. Filled out from reference TRBV28 and TRBJ1-6, the complete variable domain reads DVKVTQSSRYLVKRTGEKVFLECVQDMDHENMFWYRQDPGLGLRLIYFSYDVKMKEKGDIPEGYSVSREKKERFSLILESASTNQTSMYLCASSFSGHGYSPLHFGNGTRLTVT.

Written as DNA, the CDR3 is TGCGCCAGCAGCCATGAGGCGGGAAATGAAAAACTGTTTTTT. Translation gives CASSHEAGNEKLFF. This sequence joins TRBV5-1 and TRBJ1-4; no firm D call. With 4 bases removed from V and 5 bases from J, the gap between germline ends came to 12 bases. The CDR3 consists of 14 residues. Germline loops: CDR1 SGHRS, CDR2 YFSETQ.

V is TRBV27 and J is TRBJ2-7; 10 nucleotides agree with TRBD2. The CDR3 runs to 14 residues. V shed 11 bases, J shed 4 bases, and the junction held 11 bases outside the gene matches. Germline CDR1 MNHEY, CDR2 SMNVEV (reference sequence). The CDR3: CAGKLAGVAYEQYF. The CDR3 nucleotides read TGTGCCGGCAAGCTAGCGGGAGTCGCTTACGAGCAGTACTTC.

This chain links TRBV12-3 or TRBV12-4 with TRBJ1-1; perhaps TRBD1 as D (5 bases). There are 13 residues in the CDR3. V dropped 3 bases and J dropped 6 bases, with 11 bases sitting between them. In DNA, the CDR3 is TGTGCCAGCAGTTTCATGGGGGGATCTGAAGCTTTCTTT. It yields the protein CASSFMGGSEAFF.

This sequence joins TRBV29-1 and TRBJ2-7; 14 bases map to TRBD2. Germline loops: CDR1 SQVTM, CDR2 ANQGSEA. Trimming cost V 4 bases and J 7 bases; bases outside gene matches: 6. This CDR3 comprises 14 residues. In DNA form, the CDR3 reads TGCAGCGTTGGCCCGGGACTAGCGGGAGAAGAGCAGTACTTC. Its protein is CSVGPGLAGEEQYF.

J is TRBJ2-1 and V is TRBV5-5; no clear D. V lost 4 bases and J lost 0, with 14 bases in between. The CDR3 extends over 16 amino acids. CDR1 is SGHKS and CDR2 is YYEKEE in the germline V gene (reference sequence). CDR3 region: CASSADFWSSYNEQFF. The DNA of the CDR3 is TGTGCCAGCAGCGCCGACTTCTGGAGCTCCTACAATGAGCAGTTCTTC. Full variable domain (missing parts from reference TRBV5-5 and TRBJ2-1): DAGVTQSPTHLIKTRGQQVTLRCSPISGHKSVSWYQQVLGQGPQFIFQYYEKEERGRGNFPDRFSARQFPNYSSELNVNALLLGDSALYLCASSADFWSSYNEQFFGPGTRLTVL.

This chain uses TRBV5-5 with TRBJ1-1; D unresolved. CDR1 is SGHKS, CDR2 YYEKEE, per germline (reference sequence). Trimming left V 6 bases short and J 0 bases short, with 15 bases between. The length of the CDR3 is 15 residues. The CDR3 spells CASTLGYRLNTEAFF. CDR3 nucleotide sequence: TGTGCCAGCACCCTGGGGTATCGACTGAACACTGAAGCTTTCTTT.

V and J are TRBV2 and TRBJ2-7; 14 positions agree with TRBD2. The end of the DNA is better explained by TRBJ2-1, so the J call may be wrong. From germline, CDR1 is SNHLY and CDR2 FYNNEI. The length of the CDR3 is 15 residues. CDR3 sequence (DNA): TGTGCCAGCAGGGTGGGGACTAGCGGGAGAAATGAGCAGTTCTTC. Translated: CASRVGTSGRNEQFF.

The gene calls are TRBV7-9 and TRBJ2-3; D assignment may be TRBD1 or TRBD2 (5 bases each). The CDR3 sequence is 15 residues long. Germline CDR1 SEHNR, CDR2 FQNEAQ (reference sequence). V dropped 6 bases and J dropped 2 bases, with 15 bases sitting between them. The CDR3, as DNA: TGTGCCAGCAGTCGCCGGGACGGCGTCACAGATACGCAGTATTTT. This codes for CASSRRDGVTDTQYF.

This clonotype showed up just a few times. This chain joins TRBV2 and TRBJ2-3; a possible D gene is TRBD1 (6 bases). Germline CDR1 reads SNHLY; CDR2 reads FYNNEI. V was shortened by 5 bases and J by 6 bases, with 24 bases between the two germline ends. The CDR3 runs to 17 residues. This CDR3 reads CASSQPSGHTLSDTQYF. The CDR3 DNA is TGTGCCAGCAGTCAACCCTCGGGACATACTCTCTCGGATACGCAGTATTTT.

The V and J genes are TRBV5-1 and TRBJ2-1, with a weak D call TRBD1 (6 bases). Trimming pared 4 bases from V and 7 bases from J, leaving 15 bases between. The CDR3 has 14 amino acids. CDR1 is SGHRS and CDR2 is YFSETQ in the germline V gene. CDR3 bases: TGCGCCAGCAGCATCAATACAGGGAGTAATGAGCAGTTCTTC. Translated: CASSINTGSNEQFF. Combining the CDR3 with reference TRBV5-1 and TRBJ2-1 gives the whole variable domain KAGVTQTPRYLIKTRGQQVTLSCSPISGHRSVSWYQQTPGQGLQFLFEYFSETQRNKGNFPGRFSGRQFSNSRSEMNVSTLELGDSALYLCASSINTGSNEQFFGPGTRLTVL.

The V gene is TRBV4-3, the J gene TRBJ2-7; either TRBD1 or TRBD2 may supply D (5 bases each). The CDR3 length is 15 residues. The germline V gene encodes CDR1 LGHNA and CDR2 YSLEER. Trimming removed 1 base at V and 1 base at J, with 11 bases between. The CDR3 is CASSQVGASSYEQYF. DNA of the CDR3: TGCGCCAGCAGCCAAGTCGGGGCATCGTCCTACGAGCAGTACTTC.

V and J are TRBV12-3 or TRBV12-4 and TRBJ1-2; D may be TRBD1 (6 bases). Trimming left V 3 bases short and J 13 bases short, with 30 bases between. There are 17 residues in the CDR3. Here the CDR3 reads CASSFGPWGAETMACTF. CDR3 bases: TGTGCCAGCAGTTTTGGTCCATGGGGGGCAGAAACCATGGCTTGCACCTTC.